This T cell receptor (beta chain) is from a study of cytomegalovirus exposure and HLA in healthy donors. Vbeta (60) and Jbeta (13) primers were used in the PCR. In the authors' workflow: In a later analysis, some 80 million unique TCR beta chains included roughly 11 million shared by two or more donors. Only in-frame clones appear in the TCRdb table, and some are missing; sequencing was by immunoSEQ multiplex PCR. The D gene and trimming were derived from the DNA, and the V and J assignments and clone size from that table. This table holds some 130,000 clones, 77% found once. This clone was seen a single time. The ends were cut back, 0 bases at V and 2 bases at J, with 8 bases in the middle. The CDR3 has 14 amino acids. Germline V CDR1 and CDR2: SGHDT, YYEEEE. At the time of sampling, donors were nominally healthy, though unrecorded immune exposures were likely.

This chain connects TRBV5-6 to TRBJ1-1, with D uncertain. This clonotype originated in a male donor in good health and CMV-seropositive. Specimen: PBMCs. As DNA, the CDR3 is TGTGCCAGCAGCTTGGTCACGCGTAACACTGAAGCTTTCTTT. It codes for CASSLVTRNTEAFF.